This T cell receptor (beta chain) was captured in a study of early T cells in non-severe SARS-CoV-2 infection. Across the whole study: The authors sequenced bulk RNA from unsorted whole blood, leaving chains unpaired. Study-level points and caveats: The study's VDJdb matching favored anti-spike CD8 responses and missed private and CD4 specificities.

Researchers tagged individual cDNA molecules with unique molecular identifiers. Each CDR3 protein gets one entry after TCRdb re-called the 5' RACE reads with MiXCR. The sample consists of 50,000 to 75,000 distinct CDR3 sequences, 12% of them appearing once. V lost 0 bases, J lost 7 bases, and 7 bases lay in between. The CDR3 extends over 13 amino acids. The V gene's germline CDR1 is SGDLS and CDR2 YYNGEE. The table lists this clonotype with a few counts. Its specificity is unknown. This sample comprised whole blood, obtained at baseline. The J gene is TRBJ2-2, the V gene TRBV9; D is uncertain. The sequence was obtained from an adult who was a healthcare worker with PCR-confirmed SARS-CoV-2 infection or an uninfected control (not recorded which). The donor label of this sample is uncertain. This CDR3 is CASSVEAVGELFF. The CDR3 coding sequence is TGTGCCAGCAGCGTAGAGGCGGTCGGGGAGCTGTTTTTT.